This T cell receptor beta chain stems from a study of blood T cells in healthy people across ages (dated by TCRdb to the mid-2010s). Study-level background: In model experiments, template switching captured about one uniquely barcoded TCR beta cDNA molecule for every two T cells. To avoid experimental bias, donors of different ages were distributed randomly across sequencing lanes. Two additional independent replicas of 1 million unique cDNA reads from the same blood draw were analyzed for two donors (one aged 18 to 30 and one aged 80 or older). Age-related changes in TCR beta repertoire diversity were measured in the study by deep sequencing normalized with unique cDNA molecular identifiers. The donors were divided into four age groups: young (average roughly 17 years), middle-aged (about 40), aged (around 67) and long-lived (roughly 82). Findings and caveats that apply to the study as a whole: Estimates of total diversity based on one million sequenced T cells were regarded as lower bounds and as underestimates. The CMV infection status of donors was not known, potentially confounding age-related changes in expanded clonotypes. A strong correlation was found between observed TCR beta diversity and the percentage of naive T cells measured by flow cytometry. The long-lived group showed more naive CD4+ T cells, fewer expanded clones and increased TCR diversity than the aged group, suggesting age selection. Observed TCR beta diversity per million T cells fell roughly linearly with age, and a significant reduction was already apparent by age about 38. Conclusive comparison of naive and antigen-experienced compartments was prevented by the profiling of bulk unsorted PBMCs.

Library prep was done by 5' RACE. The sequencing machine was an Illumina HiSeq 2500. The second PCR ran for about 6 to 12 cycles and used a J-beta primer mix along with a sample-barcoded 5' primer. A unique molecular identifier was introduced onto each TCR beta cDNA molecule by a template-switch 5' adaptor carrying 12 random nucleotides. At least 3 million CDR3-containing paired-end reads were obtained from each sample. First-strand cDNA synthesis was performed from all RNA using the Mint cDNA synthesis kit, with priming by a TRBC-specific oligonucleotide. After uracil-DNA glycosylase treatment, a first 18-cycle PCR used universal primers M1SS and BC2_uni_R on all cDNA. In the source study's methods: For normalization, 1 million high-quality reads were randomly selected from each sample, with every read carrying a distinct molecular identifier. Reads with shared molecular identifiers were discarded instead of being binned into consensus sequences. CDR3 identification, clonotype clustering and error correction used MiTCR with a Q25 quality threshold and the strictest error-elimination algorithm. A nonparametric unseen species model with Euler transformation was used to estimate a lower bound on total TCR beta diversity. The raw public data were reprocessed by TCRdb itself: fastp quality trimming at Q25, MiXCR clonotype calling, in-frame beta chains only. One record per CDR3 amino acid sequence lists the most common genes and DNA. TCRdb, not the authors, supplied the V and J calls. The sample table records about 1.6 million distinct CDR3 sequences; about 31% of these occur just once. Together, the top ten hold about 10% of the sample.

Of note for this clonotype: Its antigen is still unknown. Per-base quality was not reported, and no clone a single base away is much larger than it.

The roughly 38 donors, aged 6 to 90 years, were systemically healthy Caucasian individuals from Russia. About 10 milliliters of peripheral blood were collected from each donor into EDTA-treated Vacutainer tubes. Ficoll-Paque density-gradient centrifugation was used to isolate PBMCs, with at least 6.5 million per sample. Total RNA was extracted from PBMCs with Trizol reagent, with at least 5 micrograms obtained per sample. Naive CD45RAhigh/CD27high T cell percentages were measured by flow cytometry on a PBMC aliquot from every donor. The trim is 6 bases for V and 6 bases for J, with a gap of 19 bases between the germline ends. From its cysteine to its phenylalanine, the CDR3 spans 15 amino acids. Only the CDR3 region is kept as DNA, spanning 45 bases read in frame from base 1. Looking up the germline V gene yields CDR1 SNHLY and CDR2 FYNNEI.

The rearranged segments are TRBV2 and TRBJ2-3, with the identity of the D gene unclear. The receptor was isolated from a woman aged 25 to 39 in good health. The specimen sequenced was blood. The bases are TGTGCCAGCAGATCCATGGGTCAGAGACGCGATACGCAGTATTTT. It specifies CASRSMGQRRDTQYF.